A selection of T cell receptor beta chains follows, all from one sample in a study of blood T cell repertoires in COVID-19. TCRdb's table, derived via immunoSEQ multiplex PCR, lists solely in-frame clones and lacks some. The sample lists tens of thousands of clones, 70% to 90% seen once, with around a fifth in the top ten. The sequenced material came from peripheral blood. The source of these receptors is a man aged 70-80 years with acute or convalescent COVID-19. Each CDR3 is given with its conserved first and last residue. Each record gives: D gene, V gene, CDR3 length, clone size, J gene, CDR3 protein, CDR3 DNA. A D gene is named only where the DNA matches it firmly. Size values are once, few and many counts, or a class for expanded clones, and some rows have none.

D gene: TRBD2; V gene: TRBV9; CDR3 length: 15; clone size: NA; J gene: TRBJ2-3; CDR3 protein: CASSVAQLAADTQYF; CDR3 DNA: TGTGCCAGCAGCGTAGCTCAACTAGCGGCAGATACGCAGTATTTT
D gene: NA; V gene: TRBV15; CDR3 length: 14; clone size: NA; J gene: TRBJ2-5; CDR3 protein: CATSRDNQGETQYF; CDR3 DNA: TGTGCCACCAGCAGAGATAACCAGGGGGAGACCCAGTACTTC
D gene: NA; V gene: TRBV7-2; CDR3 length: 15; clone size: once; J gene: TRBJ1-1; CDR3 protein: CASSAQGAMNTEAFF; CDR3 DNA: TGTGCCAGCAGCGCACAGGGCGCCATGAACACTGAAGCTTTCTTT
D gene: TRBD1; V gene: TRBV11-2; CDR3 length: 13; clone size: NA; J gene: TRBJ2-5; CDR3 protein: CASSKGQMETQYF; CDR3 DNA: TGTGCCAGCAGCAAGGGACAGATGGAGACCCAGTACTTC
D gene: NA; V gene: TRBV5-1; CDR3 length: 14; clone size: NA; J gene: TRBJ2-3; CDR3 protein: CASSLGGFRDTQYF; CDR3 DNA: TGCGCCAGCAGCTTGGGAGGATTTCGAGATACGCAGTATTTT
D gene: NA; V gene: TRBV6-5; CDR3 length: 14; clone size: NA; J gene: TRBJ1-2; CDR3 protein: CASSYGGFPYGYTF; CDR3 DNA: TGTGCCAGCAGTTACGGAGGGTTCCCCTATGGCTACACCTTC
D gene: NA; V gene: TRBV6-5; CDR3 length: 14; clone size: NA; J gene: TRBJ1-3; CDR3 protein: CASRLDSSGNTIYF; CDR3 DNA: TGTGCCAGCAGATTAGACAGCTCTGGAAACACCATATATTTT
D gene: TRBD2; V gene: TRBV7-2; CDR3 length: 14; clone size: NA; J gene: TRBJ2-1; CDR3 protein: CASSLKAGGREEFF; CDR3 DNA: TGTGCCAGCAGCTTAAAAGCGGGAGGGCGGGAGGAGTTCTTC
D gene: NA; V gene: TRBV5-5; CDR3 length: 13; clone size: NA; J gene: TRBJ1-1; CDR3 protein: CASSLTTGSEAFF; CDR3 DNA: TGTGCCAGCAGCCTGACCACGGGTTCTGAAGCTTTCTTT
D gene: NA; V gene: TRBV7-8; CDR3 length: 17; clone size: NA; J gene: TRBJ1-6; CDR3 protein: CASSLDDPGNGNSPLHF; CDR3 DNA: TGTGCCAGCAGCTTAGATGACCCGGGGAATGGGAATTCACCCCTCCACTTT
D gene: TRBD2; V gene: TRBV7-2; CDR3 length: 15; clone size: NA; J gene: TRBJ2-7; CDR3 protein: CASSLVSGRSYEQYF; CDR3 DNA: TGTGCCAGCAGCTTAGTTAGCGGGAGATCGTACGAGCAGTACTTC
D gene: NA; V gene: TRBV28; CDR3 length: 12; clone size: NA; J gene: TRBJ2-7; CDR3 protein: CASGTVSYEQYF; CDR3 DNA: TGTGCCAGCGGTACAGTCTCCTACGAGCAGTACTTC
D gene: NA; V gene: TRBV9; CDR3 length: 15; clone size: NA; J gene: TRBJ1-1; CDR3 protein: CASSVDPKGIPEAFF; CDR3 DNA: TGTGCCAGCAGCGTTGATCCAAAGGGGATCCCTGAAGCTTTCTTT
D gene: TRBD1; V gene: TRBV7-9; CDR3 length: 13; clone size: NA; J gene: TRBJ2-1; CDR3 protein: CASPGQGYNEQFF; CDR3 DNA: TGTGCCAGTCCGGGACAGGGGTACAATGAGCAGTTCTTC
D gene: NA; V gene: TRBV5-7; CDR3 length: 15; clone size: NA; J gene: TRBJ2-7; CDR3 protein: CASSLESAYPYEQYF; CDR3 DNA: TGTGCCAGCAGCTTGGAATCCGCCTATCCCTACGAGCAGTACTTC
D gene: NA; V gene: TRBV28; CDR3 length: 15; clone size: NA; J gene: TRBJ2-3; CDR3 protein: CASSGGVMGTDTQYF; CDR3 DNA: TGTGCCAGCAGTGGGGGCGTTATGGGGACAGATACGCAGTATTTT
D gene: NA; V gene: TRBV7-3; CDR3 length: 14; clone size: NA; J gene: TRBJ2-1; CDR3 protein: CASSLQGGYNEQFF; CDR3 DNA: TGTGCCAGCAGCTTACAAGGGGGCTACAATGAGCAGTTCTTC
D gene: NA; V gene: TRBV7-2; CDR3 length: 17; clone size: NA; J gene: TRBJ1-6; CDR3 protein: CASSLAGGSSYNSPLHF; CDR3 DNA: TGTGCCAGCAGCTTAGCGGGGGGGAGCTCCTATAATTCACCCCTCCACTTT
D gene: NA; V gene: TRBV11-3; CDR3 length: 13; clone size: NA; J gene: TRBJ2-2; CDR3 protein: CASSASLTGELFF; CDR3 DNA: TGTGCCAGCAGTGCTAGCCTCACCGGGGAGCTGTTTTTT
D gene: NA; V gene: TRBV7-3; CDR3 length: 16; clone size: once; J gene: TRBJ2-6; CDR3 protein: CASSSPGIAGANVLTF; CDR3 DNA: TGTGCCAGCAGTTCTCCCGGGATCGCTGGGGCCAACGTCCTGACTTTC
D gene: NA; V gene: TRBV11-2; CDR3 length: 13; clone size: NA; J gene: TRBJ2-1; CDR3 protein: CASSSIRGNEQFF; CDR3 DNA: TGTGCCAGCAGTTCAATACGGGGGAATGAGCAGTTCTTC
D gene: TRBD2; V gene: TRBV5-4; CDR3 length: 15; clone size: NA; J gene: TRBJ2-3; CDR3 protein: CASSLHLAGADTQYF; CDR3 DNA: TGTGCCAGCAGCTTGCACCTAGCGGGAGCAGATACGCAGTATTTT
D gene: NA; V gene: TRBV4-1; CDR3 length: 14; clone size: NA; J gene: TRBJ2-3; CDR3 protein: CASSQAPGTDTQYF; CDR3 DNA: TGCGCCAGCAGCCAAGCTCCGGGCACAGATACGCAGTATTTT
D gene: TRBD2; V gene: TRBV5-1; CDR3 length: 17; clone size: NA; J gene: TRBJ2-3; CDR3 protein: CASSGWLAGVSTDTQYF; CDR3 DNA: TGCGCCAGCAGCGGGTGGCTGGCGGGAGTTAGCACAGATACGCAGTATTTT